This T cell receptor beta chain was identified in a study of blood T cells in healthy people across ages. This CDR3 contains 15 residues. V dropped 4 bases and J dropped 0; count of bases not matched to a gene: 3. The germline CDR1 and CDR2 sequences are SGHTA and FQGNSA. Isolated PBMCs totaled at least 6 million in each sample. Using a J-beta primer mix together with a sample-barcoded 5' primer, a second PCR was run for roughly 6 to 11 cycles. Unique molecular identifiers of 12 random nucleotides labeled each cDNA. TCRdb re-derived calls from the 5' RACE reads in MiXCR, one entry per CDR3 protein. The table shows 450,000 to 650,000 distinct CDR3 sequences, with around 24% occurring only once. These data were also reused for a study on T cells of mothers and their children. That paper notes: A few healthy Caucasian mothers, along with their six children, were the donors. The study found slightly higher but non-significant overlap in related versus unrelated mother-child pairs.

This TCR was sampled from a boy aged 5-17 years in good health. V is TRBV7-2 and J is TRBJ2-3, with 8 bases lining up with TRBD1. Sequencing input: blood. Written as DNA, the CDR3 is TGTGCCAGCAGCTCGGGACAGGTTAGCACAGATACGCAGTATTTT. It specifies CASSSGQVSTDTQYF.